A single sample is the source of the 4 T cell receptor beta chains below, sequenced in a study of identical twins. TCRdb re-called the 5' RACE reads through MiXCR, storing one row per CDR3 protein. Here the sample spans hundreds of thousands of distinct CDR3 sequences, approximately 13% being singletons. The same sample was also used in a study of yellow fever vaccine responses in identical twins.

Input material: PBMCs. The receptors were sampled from a woman aged 18-29 years in good health.

The chain joins TRBV9 to TRBJ1-2; D gene unclear. Germline lookup yields CDR1 SGDLS and CDR2 YYNGEE. Deletions cut 5 bases from V and 7 bases from J, with 9 bases between. CDR3 length: 11 amino acids. This CDR3 is CASRDMGGYTF. The CDR3 DNA reads as TGTGCCAGCAGGGATATGGGTGGCTACACCTTC.

The chain recombines TRBV9 with TRBJ2-7; 8 bases map to TRBD1. Germline V gene data show CDR1 as SGDLS and CDR2 as YYNGEE. The CDR3 loop spans 14 amino acids. V dropped 4 bases and J dropped 3; count of bases not matched to a gene: 6. CDR3 protein: CASSPGQANYEQYF. In DNA form, the CDR3 reads TGTGCCAGCAGCCCGGGACAGGCGAACTACGAGCAGTACTTC.

The sample holds a few counts of this clonotype. The genes are TRBV5-1 and TRBJ2-7; 8 positions agree with TRBD2. J was trimmed by 7 bases and V by 3 bases; bases with no gene match: 12. Germline-derived CDR1 and CDR2 are SGHRS and YFSETQ. The CDR3 has 15 residues. The DNA for the CDR3 is TGCGCCAGCAGCTCAGCGGGAGCGGTTTCGGTAGAGCAGTACTTC. It is translated as CASSSAGAVSVEQYF.

This clonotype was seen only a few times. The chain has TRBV20-1 and TRBJ2-7; 10 bases match TRBD2. Germline lookup yields CDR1 DFQATT and CDR2 SNEGSKA (reference sequence). The CDR3 contains 17 residues. The ends lost 4 bases at V and 0 bases at J; junction bases unmatched: 12. CDR3 residues: CSANGLAGDPSSYEQYF. CDR3 nucleotides: TGCAGTGCTAACGGTCTAGCGGGAGACCCTAGCTCCTACGAGCAGTACTTC.